The clone carrying this TCR beta chain was recorded a few times. No antigen is known for it. The data derive from a study of human T cells and chemical hapten exposure. Study details: From small differences in pooled library volume came most of the variation in per-sample TCR yields.

The study's findings and limits: There was no change with DPC sensitization in TCRs above 1 in 1000 frequency.

Individual cDNA molecules had unique molecular identifiers attached to them by the library. Per the authors' pipeline: Per sample, the median was roughly 96,000 TCRs, with values from about 22,000 to 700,000. TCRdb independently ran MiXCR on the 5' RACE reads; one entry per CDR3 protein. The V and J calls were not made by the authors but by TCRdb's processing. Of approximately 81,000 distinct CDR3 sequences listed, more than 7% were seen once; the top ten hold 2% to 2.5%. The CDR3 consists of 13 residues. Between the trimmed V and J ends, which lost 1 base and 4 bases, there was a span of 8 bases. CDR1 is LGHDT, CDR2 YNNKEL, per germline (reference sequence). The study extracted total RNA from unfractionated whole blood.

The sequence came from a male donor in good health. V is TRBV3-1 and J is TRBJ2-7; possibly TRBD2 for D (5 bases). CDR3 loop: CASSQGTGYEQYF. The CDR3, as DNA: TGTGCCAGCAGCCAAGGGACGGGGTACGAGCAGTACTTC.